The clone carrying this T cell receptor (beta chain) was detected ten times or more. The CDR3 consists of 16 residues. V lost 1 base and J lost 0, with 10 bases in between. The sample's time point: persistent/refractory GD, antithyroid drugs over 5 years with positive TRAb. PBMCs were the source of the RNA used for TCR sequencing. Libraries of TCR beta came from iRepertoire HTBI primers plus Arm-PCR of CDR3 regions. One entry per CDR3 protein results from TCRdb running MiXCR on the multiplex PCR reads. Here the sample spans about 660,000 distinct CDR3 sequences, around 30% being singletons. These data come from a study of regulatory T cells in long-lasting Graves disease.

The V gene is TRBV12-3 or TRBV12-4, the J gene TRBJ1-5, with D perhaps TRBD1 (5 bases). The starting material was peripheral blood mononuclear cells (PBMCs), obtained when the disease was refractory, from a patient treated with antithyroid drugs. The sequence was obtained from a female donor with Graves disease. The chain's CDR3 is CASSLGQIYSNQPQHF. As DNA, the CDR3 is TGTGCCAGCAGTTTAGGACAGATTTATAGCAATCAGCCCCAGCATTTT.